This entry lists 28 T cell receptor beta chains sequenced from one sample in a study of blood T cell repertoires in COVID-19. Only in-frame clones appear in the TCRdb table, and some are missing; sequencing was by immunoSEQ multiplex PCR. This table holds under 200,000 clones, approximately 81% found once. Sequenced material: peripheral blood. The receptor set was obtained from a woman over 75 with acute or convalescent COVID-19.

The V and J genes are TRBV30 and TRBJ1-1; D is perhaps TRBD1 (5 bases). The CDR3 totals 15 residues. Germline loops: CDR1 GTSNPN, CDR2 SVGIG (reference sequence). The germline V and J ends were trimmed by 2 bases and 5 bases, with 18 bases remaining between them. The chain's CDR3 is CAWSFSGIQRTEAFF. The CDR3 region has the DNA TGTGCCTGGAGTTTTTCAGGGATACAGAGGACTGAAGCTTTCTTT.

CDR3 DNA: TGTGCCAGCAAGAAAAACTCGGTCGCAGAGACCCAGTACTTC. Translated: CASKKNSVAETQYF. The V call is TRBV5-4, the J call TRBJ2-5, with no clear D. CDR3 size: 14 residues. Per the germline V gene, CDR1 is SGHNT and CDR2 is YYREEE (reference sequence). V lost 6 bases and J lost 4, with 16 bases in between.

For the CDR3, the DNA is TGCAGCGTTGAGCTAATAGGTAGCGGCAAAAACATTCAGTACTTC. It codes for CSVELIGSGKNIQYF. V gene TRBV29-1 combines with J gene TRBJ2-4; a weak D match, TRBD2 (6 bases). CDR1 and CDR2 (germline): SQVTM, ANQGSEA. V lost 3 bases and J lost 3, with 15 bases in between. There are 15 residues in the CDR3.

This chain uses TRBV9 with TRBJ1-3; 7 bases are shared with TRBD1. Germline-derived CDR1 and CDR2 are SGDLS and YYNGEE. This CDR3 is built from 14 residues. The junction had 4 bases not matched to a gene; V was cut back by 3 bases and J by 4 bases. The CDR3 protein is CASSDRGTGNTIYF. The DNA of the CDR3 is TGTGCCAGCAGCGACAGGGGAACCGGAAACACCATATATTTT.

This chain connects TRBV18 to TRBJ2-1, with 10 bases that match TRBD1. V lost 3 bases to trimming and J lost 10 bases; unmatched junction nucleotides: 3. The CDR3 contains 13 residues. Germline values: CDR1 KGHSH, CDR2 LQKENI. The CDR3 DNA reads as TGTGCCAGCTCACCGACAGGGGGCTACGAGCAGTTCTTC. It encodes CASSPTGGYEQFF.

The chain carries TRBV3-1 (or the pseudogene TRBV3-2) and TRBJ2-1; TRBD2 agrees at 7 bases. The CDR3 is 17 residues long. The junction had 6 bases not matched to a gene; V was cut back by 1 base and J by 0 bases. Germline V gene lookup returns CDR1 LGHDT and CDR2 YNNKEL (reference sequence). This CDR3 is CASSQGEGYSSYNEQFF. In DNA, the CDR3 is TGTGCCAGCAGCCAAGGGGAGGGGTATAGCTCCTACAATGAGCAGTTCTTC.

In this sample, this clone turned up once. This specimen includes other DNA sequences encoding the same CDR3. The chain carries TRBV5-1 and TRBJ1-4, with 7 nucleotides matching TRBD1. The CDR3 length is 14 residues. Losses at the gene ends were 4 bases for V and 2 bases for J; bases not matched to a gene: 2. Germline V gives CDR1 SGHRS, CDR2 YFSETQ. This chain's CDR3 is CASSLQGTNEKLFF. CDR3 in DNA: TGCGCCAGCAGCCTACAGGGGACTAATGAAAAACTGTTTTTT.

This clone was detected only a few times. V gene TRBV24-1 combines with J gene TRBJ2-1; D is undetermined. Trimming took 0 bases from V and 12 from J, leaving 14 bases between them. Germline V CDR1 and CDR2: KGHDR, SFDVKD. This CDR3 has 14 residues. The DNA of the CDR3 is TGTGCCACCAGTGATTTGGGAGTCCAACAAGGGCAGTTCTTC. Residues: CATSDLGVQQGQFF.

The chain couples TRBV15 to TRBJ1-3, with unresolved D. Germline CDR1 is LNHNV and CDR2 is YYDKDF (reference sequence). Trimming stripped 5 bases from V and 2 bases from J, with 19 bases between. The CDR3 length is 17 residues. CDR3 amino acids: CATSGKRWRGTGNTIYF. In nucleotides, the CDR3 is TGTGCCACCAGCGGAAAACGGTGGCGGGGTACTGGAAACACCATATATTTT.

This sequence joins TRBV28 and TRBJ1-1, with TRBD1 as a possible D gene (5 bases). Germline V CDR1 and CDR2: MDHEN, SYDVKM. Trimming removed 2 bases from V and 5 bases from J, with 15 bases in between. The CDR3 is made up of 15 amino acids. The CDR3, as DNA: TGTGCCAGCAGTTTAGGGGGGATGGGGCCTACTGAAGCTTTCTTT. Protein sequence: CASSLGGMGPTEAFF.

This clone was seen a single time. As DNA, the CDR3 is TGTGCCAGCAGCTTGAGTCTCCGGGACTCTCTGGGGGCTTTCTTT. It translates to CASSLSLRDSLGAFF. This chain joins TRBV7-9 and TRBJ1-1, with D possibly being TRBD1 (5 bases). CDR3 size: 15 residues. V gave up 3 bases and J gave up 11 bases, with 22 bases separating them. Germline CDR1 is SEHNR and CDR2 is FQNEAQ (reference sequence).

The chain is built from TRBV7-9 and TRBJ1-3; perhaps TRBD1 as D (6 bases). Trimming shortened V by 5 bases and J by 2 bases, and 13 bases separated the two germline ends. In germline, CDR1 is SEHNR, CDR2 FQNEAQ (reference sequence). The CDR3 length is 15 residues. This CDR3 is CASSNSGGTGNTIYF. The DNA of the CDR3 is TGTGCCAGCAGCAACAGTGGGGGCACTGGAAACACCATATATTTT.

The V gene is TRBV5-5, the J gene TRBJ2-1; 10 nucleotides align to TRBD1. The V gene's germline CDR1 is SGHKS and CDR2 YYEKEE (reference sequence). J lost 8 bases, V lost 4 bases, and 18 bases had no gene match. The CDR3 runs to 18 residues. The CDR3 DNA reads TGTGCCAGCAGCCCGTGGACAGGGGGTGGGGGTTTCGTTTATGAGCAGTTCTTC. Encoded protein: CASSPWTGGGGFVYEQFF.

This sequence joins TRBV2 and TRBJ1-5; D is unresolved. Per germline, CDR1 SNHLY and CDR2 FYNNEI. The germline V and J ends were trimmed by 8 bases and 1 base, with 6 bases remaining between them. The CDR3 has 12 residues. The CDR3: CASGLSNQPQHF. As DNA, the CDR3 is TGTGCCAGCGGCCTGAGCAATCAGCCCCAGCATTTT.

This clone has only a few counts. V gene TRBV28 combines with J gene TRBJ1-1, with a tentative D call TRBD1 (6 bases). Germline assignment: CDR1 MDHEN and CDR2 SYDVKM. The CDR3 covers 15 residues. The V end lost 7 bases, the J end lost 3 bases, and 18 bases lay between the germline ends. DNA of the CDR3: TGTGCCAGCACCGCCGGGGGGGCAAGGGACACTGAAGCTTTCTTT. Translating it yields CASTAGGARDTEAFF.

The chain combines TRBV10-3 with TRBJ2-2; tentatively, D is TRBD1 (5 bases). The length of the CDR3 is 17 residues. V lost 1 base, J lost 4 bases, and 16 bases lay in between. Germline values: CDR1 ENHRY, CDR2 SYGVKD. CDR3 DNA: TGTGCCATCAGTGAGTGGGGCTCCCGAACGGGCACCGGGGAGCTGTTTTTT. Its protein is CAISEWGSRTGTGELFF.

The chain has TRBV12-3 or TRBV12-4 and TRBJ1-6; D uncertain. V dropped 3 bases and J dropped 8 bases, with 5 bases sitting between them. The CDR3 loop spans 12 amino acids. CDR3 bases: TGTGCCAGCAGTTTTCAGTATTCACCCCTCCACTTT. Translation: CASSFQYSPLHF.

The DNA of the CDR3 is TGCGCCAGCAGCTTGGACCCGACAGGGAAGGTCGCTGGCTACACCTTC. It specifies CASSLDPTGKVAGYTF. The genes are TRBV5-1 and TRBJ1-2, with 7 positions matching TRBD1. Germline lookup yields CDR1 SGHRS and CDR2 YFSETQ. This CDR3 comprises 16 residues. V was clipped by 0 bases and J by 7 bases; unmatched bases: 12.

The gene calls are TRBV24-1 and TRBJ2-5; 11 positions match TRBD2. From germline, CDR1 is KGHDR and CDR2 SFDVKD. With V trimmed by 4 bases and J by 2 bases, 5 bases remained unmatched. This CDR3 region has 16 residues. The CDR3: CATSDSGTSGQETQYF. DNA for the CDR3: TGTGCCACCAGTGACAGCGGGACTAGCGGACAAGAGACCCAGTACTTC.

The gene calls are TRBV2 and TRBJ1-6; 10 positions match TRBD1. This CDR3 contains 14 residues. Germline trimming cut 6 bases from V and 7 bases from J; bases unmatched to any gene: 3. From germline, CDR1 is SNHLY and CDR2 FYNNEI. The CDR3 protein is CASREDRGNSPLHF. CDR3 sequence (DNA): TGTGCCAGCAGGGAGGACAGGGGGAATTCACCCCTCCACTTT.

J is TRBJ1-4 and V is TRBV7-2, with 7 nucleotides matching TRBD1. CDR1 is SGHTA, CDR2 FQGNSA, per germline. The CDR3 spans 17 residues. V lost 5 bases, J lost 4 bases, and 13 bases stayed unmatched. The CDR3 loop is CASSPGQTLRLNEKLFF. The CDR3 region has the DNA TGTGCCAGCAGCCCGGGACAGACATTACGGCTTAATGAAAAACTGTTTTTT.

This clone appeared once. The chain joins TRBV4-3 to TRBJ2-1, with a weak D call TRBD2 (5 bases). V was shortened by 2 bases and J by 8 bases, with 22 bases between the two germline ends. The CDR3 contains 17 residues. Germline V CDR1 and CDR2: LGHNA, YSLEER. The DNA for the CDR3 is TGCGCCAGCAGCCAATCCCAGACTAATAGTATCTTCCATGAGCAGTTCTTC. This gives the protein CASSQSQTNSIFHEQFF.

The CDR3 spells CATRTGTSNQPQHF. Written as DNA, the CDR3 is TGTGCCACCAGGACAGGGACAAGCAATCAGCCCCAGCATTTT. The J gene is TRBJ1-5, the V gene TRBV7-9; 8 nucleotides agree with TRBD1. V shed 10 bases, J shed 1 base, and the junction held 6 bases outside the gene matches. CDR3 length: 14 residues. The V gene's germline CDR1 is SEHNR and CDR2 FQNEAQ (reference sequence).

The rearrangement joins TRBV9 to TRBJ2-5; TRBD2 matches at 7 bases. V lost 4 bases to trimming and J lost 2 bases; unmatched junction nucleotides: 17. The V gene's germline CDR1 is SGDLS and CDR2 YYNGEE. This CDR3 comprises 18 residues. The chain's CDR3 is CASSPRVGGKRDQETQYF. CDR3 DNA: TGTGCCAGCAGCCCCCGGGTGGGGGGTAAGCGGGATCAAGAGACCCAGTACTTC.

The rearrangement links TRBV7-9 to TRBJ1-5; the D is unclear. CDR1 SEHNR and CDR2 FQNEAQ come from the germline V gene (reference sequence). CDR3 length: 14 amino acids. The V gene lost 2 bases and the J gene lost 0 bases, with 5 bases spanning the gap. The CDR3 reads CASSLSSSNQPQHF. The CDR3 DNA reads TGTGCCAGCAGCTTATCCAGTAGCAATCAGCCCCAGCATTTT.

J is TRBJ1-1 and V is TRBV18; D unresolved. This CDR3 contains 18 residues. V dropped 5 bases and J dropped 0 bases, with 22 bases sitting between them. Per germline, CDR1 KGHSH and CDR2 LQKENI. The chain's CDR3 is CASSSGPKDSNMNTEAFF. CDR3 DNA: TGTGCCAGCTCAAGCGGGCCGAAGGATTCGAACATGAACACTGAAGCTTTCTTT. Supplemented by reference TRBV18 and TRBJ1-1, the full variable domain reads NAGVMQNPRHLVRRRGQEARLRCSPMKGHSHVYWYRQLPEEGLKFMVYLQKENIIDESGMPKERFSAEFPKEGPSILRIQQVVRGDSAAYFCASSSGPKDSNMNTEAFFGQGTRLTVV.

The chain links TRBV19 to TRBJ2-6, with 12 nucleotides matching TRBD2. V was pared by 3 bases and J by 4 bases, with 7 bases of the junction left unmatched. In germline, CDR1 is LNHDA, CDR2 SQIVND (reference sequence). This CDR3 contains 18 residues. The CDR3 DNA sequence: TGTGCCAGTAGTATGGCTAGCGGGAGGGTAGGAGGGGCCAACGTCCTGACTTTC. Translating gives CASSMASGRVGGANVLTF.

The J gene is TRBJ2-1, the V gene TRBV24-1; D gene ambiguous. From germline, CDR1 is KGHDR and CDR2 SFDVKD. Trimming stripped 7 bases from V and 10 bases from J, with 7 bases between. This CDR3 is built from 10 residues. The CDR3 nucleotides are TGTGCCACCAGGGAGATAGAGCAGTTCTTC. It is translated as CATREIEQFF.